This entry concerns a single TCR beta chain. The sample comes from a study of blood T cell repertoires in COVID-19. At the level of the study: Sources were T cells, B-cell-depleted T cells, or PBMCs; the material itself was cDNA or gDNA.

Germline V gene lookup returns CDR1 MGHDK and CDR2 SYGVNS. With 3 bases clipped from V and 5 bases from J, the junction kept 6 bases outside the gene matches. There are 15 residues in the CDR3. The data were produced by immunoSEQ multiplex PCR, yet TCRdb's version contains in-frame clones alone and is incomplete. The sample lists roughly 260,000 clones, roughly 84% occurring once. The sample was peripheral blood. This chain joins TRBV25-1 and TRBJ2-2, with TRBD1 identical over 7 bases. This clonotype was obtained from a middle-aged woman who had recovered from COVID-19. The CDR3 DNA follows: TGTGCCAGCAGTGACGGAGGCAGGGGGACCGGGGAGCTGTTTTTT. Translation gives CASSDGGRGTGELFF.